A single sample is the source of the 10 T cell receptor beta chains below, sequenced in a study of T cells in Graves' hyperthyroidism and ophthalmopathy. The investigators amplified TCR beta CDR3 regions from RNA transcripts. The HTBI primer set served for first-round RT-PCR of the TCR CDR3. TCRdb reprocessed the multiplex PCR reads with MiXCR, giving one entry per CDR3 protein. Of about 520,000 distinct CDR3 sequences listed, around 24% are singletons. Sequencing was carried out using blood. The receptors were gathered from a woman aged 25 to 39 with Graves' ophthalmopathy.

At least ten counts were recorded for this clonotype. This chain joins TRBV20-1 and TRBJ2-5; D is unresolved. The germline V gene has CDR1 DFQATT and CDR2 SNEGSKA (reference sequence). The ends were cut back, 5 bases at V and 0 bases at J, with 4 bases in the middle. The CDR3 totals 11 residues. Written as DNA, the CDR3 is TGCAGTGCTTGGTACCAAGAGACCCAGTACTTC. The encoded protein is CSAWYQETQYF.

This clonotype was detected ten times or more. This sequence joins TRBV20-1 and TRBJ2-7; D unresolved. The germline V gene encodes CDR1 DFQATT and CDR2 SNEGSKA (reference sequence). The CDR3 has 13 amino acids. Trimming pared 1 base from V and 3 bases from J, leaving 10 bases between. Here the CDR3 DNA reads TGCAGTGCTAGAGGTCCCAACAACTACGAGCAGTACTTC. Amino acids: CSARGPNNYEQYF.

This clonotype appeared a single time. The rearrangement uses TRBV18 and TRBJ1-1, with no clear D. Per germline, CDR1 KGHSH and CDR2 LQKENI. The CDR3 length is 15 residues. V lost 2 bases and J lost 0, with 10 bases in between. The CDR3 region is CASSPIKDLNTEAFF. The DNA for the CDR3 is TGTGCCAGCTCACCAATCAAAGACCTGAACACTGAAGCTTTCTTT.

This clonotype has a handful of counts. The rearrangement joins TRBV18 to TRBJ2-5, with 7 bases fitting TRBD1. This CDR3 region has 18 residues. V lost 1 base and J lost 1; bases outside the gene matches: 12. Germline V gives CDR1 KGHSH, CDR2 LQKENI. Here the CDR3 reads CASSPLASDRVVQETQYF. The CDR3 DNA is TGTGCCAGCTCACCACTCGCATCCGACAGGGTAGTCCAAGAGACCCAGTACTTC.

This clonotype was found many times. The chain has TRBV4-1 and TRBJ1-3; maybe TRBD1 (5 bases). Trimming removed 1 base at V and 7 bases at J, with 11 bases between. Per the germline V gene, CDR1 is MGHRA and CDR2 is YSYEKL. This CDR3 spans 14 amino acids. For the CDR3, the DNA is TGCGCCAGCAGCCAAGGTGGAGGGGCGAACACCATATATTTT. It encodes CASSQGGGANTIYF.

This clonotype was seen ten or more times. The chain has TRBV24-1 and TRBJ2-4, with D uncertain. Germline CDR1 reads KGHDR; CDR2 reads SFDVKD. Trimming removed 3 bases at V and 0 bases at J, with 11 bases between. CDR3 length: 16 residues. CDR3 loop: CATSDGGRSAKNIQYF. CDR3 DNA sequence: TGTGCCACCAGTGATGGCGGCAGATCAGCCAAAAACATTCAGTACTTC.

This chain joins TRBV5-4 and TRBJ1-2, with 7 bases aligning to TRBD1. Germline V CDR1 and CDR2: SGHNT, YYREEE (reference sequence). V trimming: 5 bases; J trimming: 9 bases; junction bases outside the gene matches: 10. CDR3 length: 13 residues. CDR3 protein: CASRELQGDRYTF. The DNA of the CDR3 is TGTGCCAGCAGAGAGCTGCAGGGGGATCGCTACACCTTC.

V usage is TRBV19 and J usage is TRBJ1-1; possibly TRBD1 for D (5 bases). Trimming took 5 bases from V and 5 from J, leaving 15 bases between them. CDR3 length: 14 amino acids. Germline loops: CDR1 LNHDA, CDR2 SQIVND (reference sequence). The DNA for the CDR3 is TGTGCCAGTAGTTCGGGTAGGGGATGGACTGAAGCTTTCTTT. The encoded protein is CASSSGRGWTEAFF.

There are many counts of this clonotype. This chain connects TRBV20-1 to TRBJ1-5, with D perhaps matching TRBD1 (6 bases). This CDR3 region has 16 residues. V was shortened by 5 bases and J by 7 bases, with 24 bases between the two germline ends. CDR1 and CDR2 from the germline V gene are DFQATT and SNEGSKA (reference sequence). CDR3 in amino acids: CSAFLRSAGVGQPQHF. CDR3 in DNA: TGCAGTGCTTTTCTACGCAGCGCAGGGGTAGGCCAGCCCCAGCATTTT.

A few counts support this clonotype. This chain uses TRBV5-1 with TRBJ1-2, with TRBD1 matching over 11 bases. V dropped 0 bases and J dropped 0; count of bases not matched to a gene: 7. The CDR3 sequence is 18 residues long. Germline V gene data show CDR1 as SGHRS and CDR2 as YFSETQ. The CDR3 DNA sequence: TGCGCCAGCAGCTTGGCCTCCGGACAGGGGGCTTCTAACTATGGCTACACCTTC. Translation gives CASSLASGQGASNYGYTF.